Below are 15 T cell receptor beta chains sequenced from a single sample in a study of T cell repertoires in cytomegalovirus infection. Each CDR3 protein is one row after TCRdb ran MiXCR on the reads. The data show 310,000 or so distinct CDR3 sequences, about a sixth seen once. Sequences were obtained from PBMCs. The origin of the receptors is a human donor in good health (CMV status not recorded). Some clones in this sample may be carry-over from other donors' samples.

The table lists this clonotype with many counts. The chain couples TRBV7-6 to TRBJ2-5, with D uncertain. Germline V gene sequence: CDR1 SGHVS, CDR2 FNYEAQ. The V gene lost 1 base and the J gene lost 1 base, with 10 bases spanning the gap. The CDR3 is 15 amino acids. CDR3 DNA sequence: TGTGCCAGCAGCTTAGGCTCAGAAGTCCAAGAGACCCAGTACTTC. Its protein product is CASSLGSEVQETQYF.

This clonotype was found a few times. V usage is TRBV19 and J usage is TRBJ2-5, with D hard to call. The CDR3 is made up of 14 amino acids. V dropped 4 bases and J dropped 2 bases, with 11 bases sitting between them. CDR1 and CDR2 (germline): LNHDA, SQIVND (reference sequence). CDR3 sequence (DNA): TGTGCCAGTAGTAGTGGTTGGGGTCAAGAGACCCAGTACTTC. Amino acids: CASSSGWGQETQYF.

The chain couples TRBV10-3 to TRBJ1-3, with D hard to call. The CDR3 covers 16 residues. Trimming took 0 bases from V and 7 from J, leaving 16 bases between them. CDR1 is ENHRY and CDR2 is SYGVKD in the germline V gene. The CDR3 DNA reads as TGTGCCATCAGTGAGTCGTGGGCAGCACCTGTCAACACCATATATTTT. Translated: CAISESWAAPVNTIYF.

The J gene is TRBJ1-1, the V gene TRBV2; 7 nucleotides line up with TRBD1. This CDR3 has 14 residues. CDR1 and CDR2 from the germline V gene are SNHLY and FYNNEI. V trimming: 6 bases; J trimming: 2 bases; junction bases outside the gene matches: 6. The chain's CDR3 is CASRVQGPNTEAFF. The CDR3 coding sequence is TGTGCCAGCAGGGTACAGGGGCCTAACACTGAAGCTTTCTTT.

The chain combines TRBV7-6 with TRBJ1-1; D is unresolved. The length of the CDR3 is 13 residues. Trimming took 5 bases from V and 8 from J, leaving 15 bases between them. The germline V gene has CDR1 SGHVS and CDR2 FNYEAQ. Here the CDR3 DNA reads TGTGCCAGCAGCCCCACTATGGGCGGGGAAGCTTTCTTT. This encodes CASSPTMGGEAFF.

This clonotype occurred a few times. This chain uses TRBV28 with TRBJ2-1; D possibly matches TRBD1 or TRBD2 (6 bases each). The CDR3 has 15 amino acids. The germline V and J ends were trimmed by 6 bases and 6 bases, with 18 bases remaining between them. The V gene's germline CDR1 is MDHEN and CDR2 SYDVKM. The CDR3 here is CASRVGGRVGNEQFF. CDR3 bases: TGTGCCAGCAGGGTAGGGGGGAGAGTTGGCAATGAGCAGTTCTTC.

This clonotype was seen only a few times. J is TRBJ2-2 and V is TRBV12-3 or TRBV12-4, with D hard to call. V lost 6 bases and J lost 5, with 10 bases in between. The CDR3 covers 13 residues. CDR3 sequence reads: CASSDDSTGELFF. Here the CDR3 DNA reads TGTGCCAGCAGCGACGATTCGACCGGGGAGCTGTTTTTT.

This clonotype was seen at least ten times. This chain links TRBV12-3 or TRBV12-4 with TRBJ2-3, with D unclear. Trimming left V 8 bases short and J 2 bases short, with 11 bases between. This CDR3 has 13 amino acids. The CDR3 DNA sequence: TGTGCCAGCTCCCGGCTAACCACAGATACGCAGTATTTT. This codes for CASSRLTTDTQYF.

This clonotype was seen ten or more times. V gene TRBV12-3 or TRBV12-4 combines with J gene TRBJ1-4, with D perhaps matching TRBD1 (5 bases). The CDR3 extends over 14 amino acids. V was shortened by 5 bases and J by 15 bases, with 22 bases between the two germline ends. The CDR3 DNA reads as TGTGCCAGCAGTCCCCGGCAGGGTGGTGGTTTAATGTTTTTT. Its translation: CASSPRQGGGLMFF.

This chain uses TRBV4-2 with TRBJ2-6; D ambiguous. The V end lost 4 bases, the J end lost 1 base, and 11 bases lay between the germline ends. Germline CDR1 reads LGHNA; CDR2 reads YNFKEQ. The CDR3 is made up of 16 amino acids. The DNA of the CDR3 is TGTGCCAGCAGCCCGAGCCGAGATTCTGGGGCCAACGTCCTGACTTTC. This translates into CASSPSRDSGANVLTF.

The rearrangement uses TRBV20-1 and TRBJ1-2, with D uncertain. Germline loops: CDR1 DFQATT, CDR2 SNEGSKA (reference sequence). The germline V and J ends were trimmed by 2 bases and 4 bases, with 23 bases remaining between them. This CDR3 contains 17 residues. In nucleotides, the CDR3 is TGCAGTGCTAGAAAGCTTTTGGCGCCGCCAACTTTCTATGGCTACACCTTC. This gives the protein CSARKLLAPPTFYGYTF.

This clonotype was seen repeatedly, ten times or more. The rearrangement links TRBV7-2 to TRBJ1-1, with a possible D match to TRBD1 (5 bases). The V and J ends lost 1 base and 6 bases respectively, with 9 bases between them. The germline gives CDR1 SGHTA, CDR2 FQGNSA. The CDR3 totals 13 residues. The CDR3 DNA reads TGTGCCAGCAGCTTAGGGGGGTACTCTGAAGCTTTCTTT. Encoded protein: CASSLGGYSEAFF. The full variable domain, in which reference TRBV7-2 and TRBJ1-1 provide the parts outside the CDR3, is GAGVSQSPSNKVTEKGKDVELRCDPISGHTALYWYRQSLGQGLEFLIYFQGNSAPDKSGLPSDRFSAERTGGSVSTLTIQRTQQEDSAVYLCASSLGGYSEAFFGQGTRLTVV.

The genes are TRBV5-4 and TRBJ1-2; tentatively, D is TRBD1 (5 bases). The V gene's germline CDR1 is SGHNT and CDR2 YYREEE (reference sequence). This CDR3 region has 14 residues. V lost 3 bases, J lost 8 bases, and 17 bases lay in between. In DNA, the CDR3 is TGTGCCAGCAGCTCACAGGCCCAGGGTAGGGGCTACACCTTC. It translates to CASSSQAQGRGYTF.

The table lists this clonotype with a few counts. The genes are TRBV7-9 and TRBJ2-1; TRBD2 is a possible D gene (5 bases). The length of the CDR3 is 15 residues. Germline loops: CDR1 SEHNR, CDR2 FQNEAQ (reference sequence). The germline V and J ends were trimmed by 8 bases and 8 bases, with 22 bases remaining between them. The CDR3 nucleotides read TGTGCCAGCGGTCAATTTTGGGGAGCTTTTGATGAGCAGTTCTTC. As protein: CASGQFWGAFDEQFF. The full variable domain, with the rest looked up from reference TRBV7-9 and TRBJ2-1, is DTGVSQNPRHKITKRGQNVTFRCDPISEHNRLYWYRQTLGQGPEFLTYFQNEAQLEKSRLLSDRFSAERPKGSFSTLEIQRTEQGDSAMYLCASGQFWGAFDEQFFGPGTRLTVL.

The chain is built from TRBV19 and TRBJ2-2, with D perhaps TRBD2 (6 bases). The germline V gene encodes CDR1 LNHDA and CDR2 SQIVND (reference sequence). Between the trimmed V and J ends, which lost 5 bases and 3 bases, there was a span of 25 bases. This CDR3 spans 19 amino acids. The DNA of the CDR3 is TGTGCCAGTAGTGACGGACTATTAGATATCACTTATCACACCGGGGAGCTGTTTTTT. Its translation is CASSDGLLDITYHTGELFF.